These 2 T cell receptor beta chains were all obtained from the same sample, sequenced in a study of blood T cells in healthy people across ages. Combining a sample-barcoded 5' primer with a J-beta primer mix, a second PCR ran for about 6 to 11 cycles. TCRdb reprocessed the 5' RACE reads via MiXCR and lists one record per CDR3 protein. The sample lists almost 300,000 distinct CDR3 sequences, roughly a quarter seen once, with 25% to 30% in the top ten. The sample taken for sequencing was blood. The receptors originated from a woman between 70 and 85 years old in good health.

This clonotype has just a few counts. CDR3 residues: CASSRKSKTGDSRNSPLHF. The CDR3 DNA follows: TGTGCCAGCAGTCGCAAATCCAAGACTGGGGACTCTCGTAATTCACCCCTCCACTTT. V usage is TRBV13 and J usage is TRBJ1-6, with TRBD1 as a possible D gene (5 bases). Germline-derived CDR1 and CDR2 are PRHDT and FYEKMQ (reference sequence). V lost 6 bases and J lost 6, with 27 bases in between. This CDR3 has 19 residues.

In its sample, this clonotype was seen a few times. The CDR3 region has the DNA TGTGCTACCTCAGGGGTCGCAGCTCAGCCCCAGCATTTT. Residues: CATSGVAAQPQHF. The chain has TRBV12-5 and TRBJ1-5, with D possibly TRBD1 on 6 matching bases. The germline V gene has CDR1 LGHNT and CDR2 FRNRAP. V lost 10 bases to trimming and J lost 6 bases, with 16 bases between them. The CDR3 consists of 13 residues.